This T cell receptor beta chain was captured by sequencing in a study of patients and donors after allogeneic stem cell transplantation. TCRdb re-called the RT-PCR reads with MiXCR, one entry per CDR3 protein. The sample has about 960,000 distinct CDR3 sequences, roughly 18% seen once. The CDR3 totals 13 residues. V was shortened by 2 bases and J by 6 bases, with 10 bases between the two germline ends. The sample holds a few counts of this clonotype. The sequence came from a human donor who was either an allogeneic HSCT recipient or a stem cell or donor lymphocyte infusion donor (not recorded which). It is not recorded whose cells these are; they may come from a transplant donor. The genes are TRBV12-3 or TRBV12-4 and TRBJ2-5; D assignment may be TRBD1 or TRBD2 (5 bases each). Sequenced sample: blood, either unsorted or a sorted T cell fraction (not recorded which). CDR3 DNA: TGTGCCAGCAGTTTAAATCAGGGACAGACCCAGTACTTC. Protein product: CASSLNQGQTQYF.